These 27 T cell receptor beta chains originate from one sample sequenced in a study of CD8 T cells in ankylosing spondylitis. In TCRdb, the 5' RACE reads were re-called with MiXCR into one record per CDR3 protein. The sample has 120,000 to 150,000 distinct CDR3 sequences, approximately 9.2% seen once. Input material: synovial fluid, either unsorted or a sorted T cell fraction (not recorded which). Source of these receptors: a male donor with ankylosing spondylitis.

As for this clonotype: One junction end does not reproduce the germline sequence, and a read error may be involved. V and J are TRBV7-9 and TRBJ2-1; the D gene is possibly TRBD2 (5 bases). The germline V gene encodes CDR1 SEHNR and CDR2 FQNEAQ (reference sequence). The CDR3 length is 14 residues. The DNA for the CDR3 is TGTGCCAGCAGCTTGGGCACAGCCGGGGATGAACAGTTCTTC. It codes for CASSLGTAGDEQFF. Looking up the rest from reference TRBV7-9 and TRBJ2-1 gives the full variable domain: DTGVSQNPRHKITKRGQNVTFRCDPISEHNRLYWYRQTLGQGPEFLTYFQNEAQLEKSRLLSDRFSAERPKGSFSTLEIQRTEQGDSAMYLCASSLGTAGDEQFFGPGTRLTVL.

This clonotype has a count of ten or more. The rearrangement links TRBV20-1 to TRBJ2-2, with D unresolved. Germline assignment: CDR1 DFQATT and CDR2 SNEGSKA (reference sequence). Trimming took off 5 bases at V and 7 bases at J, with 17 bases between the two ends. The CDR3 has 14 amino acids. The DNA of the CDR3 is TGCAGTGCTCGGCCTGGCAGATTCGGCGGGGAGCTGTTTTTT. Its protein is CSARPGRFGGELFF.

This clonotype was seen more than once but under ten times. This rearrangement joins TRBV20-1 to TRBJ1-1, with D possibly being TRBD1 (5 bases). Trimming took off 3 bases at V and 4 bases at J, with 9 bases between the two ends. The CDR3 runs 12 residues. CDR1 is DFQATT and CDR2 is SNEGSKA in the germline V gene (reference sequence). As DNA, the CDR3 is TGCAGTGCTAGCCAGGGAAGCACTGAAGCTTTCTTT. This codes for CSASQGSTEAFF.

This clonotype was picked up a small number of times. The rearrangement joins TRBV20-1 to TRBJ1-2, with 7 bases lining up with TRBD1. Germline V gene data show CDR1 as DFQATT and CDR2 as SNEGSKA (reference sequence). The length of the CDR3 is 13 residues. Losses at the gene ends were 5 bases for V and 7 bases for J; bases not matched to a gene: 10. The CDR3 coding sequence is TGCAGTGCTGGGACAGCTGGCTCTTTTGGCTACACCTTC. Its protein is CSAGTAGSFGYTF.

This clonotype was observed many times. CDR3 sequence: CASTDPWGETDTQYF. CDR3 coding DNA: TGTGCCAGCACCGACCCTTGGGGGGAGACAGATACGCAGTATTTT. This chain links TRBV12-3 or TRBV12-4 with TRBJ2-3; tentative D call: TRBD2 (6 bases). Trimming left V 7 bases short and J 3 bases short, with 17 bases between. This CDR3 comprises 15 residues.

The chain joins TRBV5-5 to TRBJ1-2, with a possible D match to TRBD1 (5 bases). The CDR3 extends over 14 amino acids. Germline values: CDR1 SGHKS, CDR2 YYEKEE (reference sequence). The V and J ends lost 2 bases and 4 bases respectively, with 12 bases between them. The CDR3 is CASSFDSTPYGYTF. DNA of the CDR3: TGTGCCAGCAGCTTCGACAGCACCCCCTATGGCTACACCTTC. Full variable domain (missing parts from reference TRBV5-5 and TRBJ1-2): DAGVTQSPTHLIKTRGQQVTLRCSPISGHKSVSWYQQVLGQGPQFIFQYYEKEERGRGNFPDRFSARQFPNYSSELNVNALLLGDSALYLCASSFDSTPYGYTFGSGTRLTVV.

This clonotype appeared a single time. The V and J genes are TRBV7-9 and TRBJ1-1; D gene ambiguous. The V gene's germline CDR1 is SEHNR and CDR2 FQNEAQ (reference sequence). V was cut by 8 bases and J by 8 bases, with 9 bases left in between. The CDR3 is 10 residues long. CDR3 bases: TGTGCCAGCCGGGGAGCGGAAGCTTTCTTT. This sequence encodes CASRGAEAFF.

This clonotype was seen more than once but under ten times. This sequence joins TRBV12-3 or TRBV12-4 and TRBJ2-1; D gene unclear. The CDR3 is made up of 15 amino acids. The V and J ends lost 2 bases and 5 bases respectively, with 13 bases between them. CDR3 coding DNA: TGTGCCAGCAGTTTAATTCCCAGCGCAAACAATGAGCAGTTCTTC. Translation: CASSLIPSANNEQFF.

At least ten counts were recorded for this clonotype. The chain employs TRBV20-1 and TRBJ2-1; 11 positions match TRBD2. V gave up 4 bases and J gave up 4 bases; unmatched junction bases: 6. This CDR3 is 15 amino acids long. Germline loops: CDR1 DFQATT, CDR2 SNEGSKA (reference sequence). For the CDR3, the DNA is TGCAGTGCTACTAGCGGGAGGTCTGGATACAATGAGCAGTTCTTC. Translation gives CSATSGRSGYNEQFF.

This chain connects TRBV28 to TRBJ2-5; D gene unclear. The CDR3 length is 13 residues. Germline V gene lookup returns CDR1 MDHEN and CDR2 SYDVKM. Between the trimmed V and J ends, which lost 6 bases and 5 bases, there was a span of 13 bases. The CDR3 loop is CASRRGPTETQYF. In DNA, the CDR3 is TGTGCCAGCAGGCGAGGACCGACGGAGACCCAGTACTTC. Looking up the rest from reference TRBV28 and TRBJ2-5 gives the full variable domain: DVKVTQSSRYLVKRTGEKVFLECVQDMDHENMFWYRQDPGLGLRLIYFSYDVKMKEKGDIPEGYSVSREKKERFSLILESASTNQTSMYLCASRRGPTETQYFGPGTRLLVL.

The chain is built from TRBV6-5 and TRBJ1-4; D unresolved. V shed 0 bases and J shed 5 bases, with 10 bases lying between them. Per the germline V gene, CDR1 is MNHEY and CDR2 is SVGAGI. This CDR3 is built from 15 residues. The DNA of the CDR3 is TGTGCCAGCAGTTACTCGAGCGTAGGCAATGAAAAACTGTTTTTT. Translation: CASSYSSVGNEKLFF.

This clonotype was picked up many times. This chain joins TRBV11-2 and TRBJ2-1; 13 bases agree with TRBD2. Germline CDR1 reads SGHAT; CDR2 reads FQNNGV. Unmatched junction bases numbered 11, after V lost 5 bases and J lost 7 bases. CDR3 length: 17 amino acids. DNA for the CDR3: TGTGCCAGCAGCCCCTGGACTAGCGGGGGCCCTTCGAATGAGCAGTTCTTC. The encoded protein is CASSPWTSGGPSNEQFF.

This clonotype was seen repeatedly, ten times or more. One junction end does not reproduce the germline sequence, and a read error may be involved. The chain has TRBV20-1 and TRBJ2-7, with 7 nucleotides matching TRBD2. The CDR3 covers 15 residues. Germline V lookup: CDR1 DFQATT, CDR2 SNEGSKA (reference sequence). The CDR3: CSARDPSHGGYAQYF. In nucleotides, the CDR3 is TGCAGTGCTAGAGATCCCTCTCACGGGGGGTACGCGCAGTACTTC.

This clonotype was seen a few times. This chain connects TRBV2 to TRBJ1-5, with D hard to call. The CDR3 is 11 amino acids. Germline CDR1 SNHLY, CDR2 FYNNEI. V lost 5 bases, J lost 6 bases, and 5 bases lay in between. The CDR3 region has the DNA TGTGCCAGCAGTAAGGGTCAGCCCCAGCATTTT. It codes for CASSKGQPQHF.

The chain recombines TRBV4-3 with TRBJ1-1, with 8 nucleotides matching TRBD1. V lost 7 bases to trimming and J lost 1 base; unmatched junction nucleotides: 11. CDR3 length equals 16 residues. CDR1 and CDR2 from the germline V gene are LGHNA and YSLEER. The CDR3 here is CASNRVTGTGNTEAFF. The CDR3 region has the DNA TGCGCCAGCAACAGAGTTACCGGGACAGGGAACACTGAAGCTTTCTTT.

In its sample, this clonotype was seen many times. The V gene is TRBV20-1, the J gene TRBJ1-5; possible D gene TRBD1, 5 bases. The CDR3 consists of 12 residues. Germline V lookup: CDR1 DFQATT, CDR2 SNEGSKA (reference sequence). Trimming took 3 bases from V and 7 from J, leaving 10 bases between them. CDR3 nucleotides: TGCAGTGCTAGTGGGGGTATCCAGCCCCAGCATTTT. Its translation is CSASGGIQPQHF.

This chain connects TRBV7-9 to TRBJ1-1; no definite D call. V was shortened by 6 bases and J by 2 bases, with 4 bases between the two germline ends. Per the germline V gene, CDR1 is SEHNR and CDR2 is FQNEAQ (reference sequence). This CDR3 is built from 11 residues. The CDR3 region is CASRPNTEAFF. The CDR3 nucleotides are TGTGCCAGCAGGCCCAACACTGAAGCTTTCTTT.

This clonotype was observed a handful of times. The rearrangement joins TRBV10-3 to TRBJ1-1, with a weak D call TRBD1 (5 bases). The CDR3 covers 12 residues. The germline gives CDR1 ENHRY, CDR2 SYGVKD. With 10 bases removed from V and 5 bases from J, the gap between germline ends came to 14 bases. CDR3 in amino acids: CASRRGTTEAFF. CDR3 coding DNA: TGTGCCAGCAGAAGGGGAACGACTGAAGCTTTCTTT.

This clonotype was counted ten times or more. The V gene is TRBV27, the J gene TRBJ1-5; 7 bases agree with TRBD1. V dropped 7 bases and J dropped 1; count of bases not matched to a gene: 1. CDR1 and CDR2 from the germline V gene are MNHEY and SMNVEV (reference sequence). There are 13 residues in the CDR3. The chain's CDR3 is CASKGASNQPQHF. CDR3 coding DNA: TGTGCCAGCAAGGGGGCGAGCAATCAGCCCCAGCATTTT.

This clonotype occurred many times. The rearrangement uses TRBV5-1 and TRBJ2-1; 10 bases agree with TRBD2. CDR3 length: 15 amino acids. Germline V gene lookup returns CDR1 SGHRS and CDR2 YFSETQ. J lost 8 bases, V lost 2 bases, and 7 bases had no gene match. The CDR3 DNA is TGCGCCAGCAGCTTCGTACTAGCGGGGAGCTATGAGCAGTTCTTC. Residues: CASSFVLAGSYEQFF.

This clonotype has at least ten counts. CDR3 coding DNA: TGTGCCAGCAGCCCTTTTCGGGAGCAGTTCTTC. This codes for CASSPFREQFF. The chain uses TRBV7-8 and TRBJ2-1; D is ambiguous. V was shortened by 5 bases and J by 10 bases, with 9 bases between the two germline ends. This CDR3 is 11 amino acids long. Germline-derived CDR1 and CDR2 are SGHVS and FQNEAQ.

This rearrangement joins TRBV6-2 or TRBV6-3 to TRBJ2-2; 14 bases fit TRBD2. The CDR3 covers 15 residues. Germline values: CDR1 MNHEY, CDR2 SVGEGT. The V and J ends lost 5 bases and 10 bases, in that order; junction bases with no gene match: 6. The CDR3, as DNA: TGTGCCAGCAGTGACTGGACTAGCGGGAGGTTGGAGCTGTTTTTT. This sequence encodes CASSDWTSGRLELFF.

CDR3 amino acids: CASSYRHNTGELFF. In nucleotides, the CDR3 is TGTGCCAGCAGCTACCGACATAACACCGGGGAGCTGTTTTTT. The V and J genes are TRBV7-2 and TRBJ2-2; D is uncertain. V was pared by 4 bases and J by 2 bases, with 8 bases between. Germline-derived CDR1 and CDR2 are SGHTA and FQGNSA. This CDR3 region has 14 residues.

Turning to this clonotype: Germline is not matched at one junction end, which may reflect a read error. The V gene is TRBV10-3, the J gene TRBJ2-3; 8 bases agree with TRBD2. CDR1 is ENHRY and CDR2 is SYGVKD in the germline V gene. The CDR3 spans 12 residues. CDR3 residues: CASRTSTGTQYF. In DNA form, the CDR3 reads TGTGCCTCCAGGACTAGCACAGGTACGCAGTATTTT.

The chain carries TRBV6-6 and TRBJ1-1; TRBD1 agrees at 7 bases. CDR1 is MNHNY, CDR2 SVGAGI, per germline (reference sequence). The CDR3 runs 13 residues. V shed 7 bases and J 4 bases; nucleotides not matched to a gene: 6. The CDR3 sequence is CASTRQGSTEAFF. CDR3 nucleotides: TGTGCCAGCACTCGACAGGGATCCACTGAAGCTTTCTTT.

This clonotype was detected many times. The chain is built from TRBV4-3 and TRBJ2-6; D may correspond to TRBD1 or TRBD2 (5 bases each). CDR3 size: 15 residues. The V and J ends lost 5 bases and 0 bases respectively, with 8 bases between them. CDR1 LGHNA and CDR2 YSLEER come from the germline V gene. CDR3 in DNA: TGCGCCAGCAGCAATGGGGGCTCTGGGGCCAACGTCCTGACTTTC. It specifies CASSNGGSGANVLTF.

The sample holds many counts of this clonotype. J is TRBJ2-7 and V is TRBV28; D remains unclear. The CDR3 extends over 15 amino acids. V was trimmed by 3 bases and J by 3 bases, leaving 15 bases between them. The germline gives CDR1 MDHEN, CDR2 SYDVKM. The CDR3 DNA sequence: TGTGCCAGCAGTTTCGGTGTCGGGTTGGGCTACGAGCAGTACTTC. Protein product: CASSFGVGLGYEQYF.